The T cell receptor (beta chain) under discussion was sequenced for a study of T cell responses to AZD1222 COVID-19 vaccine. This CDR3 comprises 18 residues. The trim removed 3 bases at V and 5 bases at J, leaving 18 bases unmatched. Germline lookup yields CDR1 SQVTM and CDR2 ANQGSEA. Study-level findings and limits: At 160-218 and 743-854, vaccine-associated CD4 TCRs were dominant, and they spanned spike. Clonal diversity may have been underestimated, and the donors were mostly white British, with more females than males. Baseline antibody screening turned up just six seropositive AZD1222 recipients. Nearly half of unique spike-specific TCRs reportedly avoided B.1.351 and B.1.1.7 mutated regions.

About this clone itself: Its antigen is unidentified.

Only in-frame clones appear in the TCRdb table, and some are missing; sequencing was by immunoSEQ multiplex PCR. The sample carries 65,000 to 95,000 clones, approximately 81% recorded once. The material sequenced was peripheral blood, taken on day 0 of AZD1222 vaccination. The receptor's source is an adult in good health. The chain links TRBV29-1 to TRBJ1-2; 10 bases fit TRBD1. The chain's CDR3 is CSVDPLGQGRIEGYGYTF. CDR3 bases: TGCAGCGTTGACCCACTGGGACAGGGGAGGATTGAGGGGTATGGCTACACCTTC.